The T cell receptor beta chain described here comes from a study of response to subunit inactivated influenza vaccine. Notes on the study in general: It was the authors' suggestion that each seasonal influenza vaccination recruits few new T cells.

TCRdb fed the RT-PCR reads into MiXCR, producing one record per CDR3 protein. The repertoire has about 830,000 distinct CDR3 sequences, around 20% of them found once; the top ten carry approximately 11%. V shed 2 bases and J 7 bases; nucleotides not matched to a gene: 5. The V gene's germline CDR1 is DFQATT and CDR2 SNEGSKA (reference sequence). CDR3 length: 14 amino acids. This clonotype appeared a few times. Its antigen remains unidentified. V gene TRBV20-1 combines with J gene TRBJ1-5; TRBD1 agrees at 10 bases. Sequenced here: PBMCs from blood, sampled 4 to 6 days after vaccination. This clonotype was sampled from a man aged 45-65 years who received an inactivated influenza vaccine. The CDR3 DNA follows: TGCAGTGCTAGACCTCGGACAGGGGGGCAGCCCCAGCATTTT. This encodes CSARPRTGGQPQHF.